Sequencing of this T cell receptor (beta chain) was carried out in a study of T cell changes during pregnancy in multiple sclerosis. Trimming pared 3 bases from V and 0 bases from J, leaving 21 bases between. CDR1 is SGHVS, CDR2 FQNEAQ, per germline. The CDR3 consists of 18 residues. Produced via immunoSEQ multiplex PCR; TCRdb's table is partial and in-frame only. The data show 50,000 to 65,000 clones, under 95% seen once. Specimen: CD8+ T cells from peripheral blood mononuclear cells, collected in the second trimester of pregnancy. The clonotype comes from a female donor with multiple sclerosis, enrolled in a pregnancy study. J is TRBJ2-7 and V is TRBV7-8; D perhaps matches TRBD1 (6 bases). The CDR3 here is CASSFPPHPDSLSYEQYF. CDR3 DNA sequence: TGTGCCAGCAGCTTCCCCCCCCACCCGGACAGTCTCTCCTACGAGCAGTACTTC.